Listed here are 24 T cell receptor beta chains from one sample, sequenced in a study of regulatory T cells in long-lasting Graves disease. The sample's time point: newly diagnosed GD, antithyroid drugs for less than 3 months. Generation of the TCR library employed RNA extracted from PBMCs. To make TCR beta libraries, researchers used iRepertoire HTBI primers and Arm-PCR of CDR3 regions. TCRdb called the multiplex PCR reads again in MiXCR, with one record for every CDR3 protein. The sample lists about 530,000 distinct CDR3 sequences; roughly 15% were seen once. Another study also made use of these data, one on T cells in Graves' hyperthyroidism and ophthalmopathy.

The starting material was peripheral blood mononuclear cells (PBMCs), obtained at new diagnosis, from a patient treated with antithyroid drugs. The source of these receptors is a woman aged 35-60 years with Graves disease.

The chain uses TRBV6-1 and TRBJ1-1; no clear D gene. The germline V gene encodes CDR1 MNHNS and CDR2 SASEGT. The CDR3 runs to 14 residues. Deletions cut 6 bases from V and 3 bases from J, with 14 bases between. CDR3 nucleotide sequence: TGTGCCAGCAGACCGACCAGTGGATACACTGAAGCTTTCTTT. Amino acids: CASRPTSGYTEAFF.

This clonotype has a count of ten or more. The chain recombines TRBV18 with TRBJ2-7; 9 positions match TRBD1. Losses at the gene ends were 0 bases for V and 6 bases for J; bases not matched to a gene: 6. The CDR3 spans 15 residues. Germline loops: CDR1 KGHSH, CDR2 LQKENI. CDR3 region: CASSPPGQGNCEQYF. CDR3 sequence (DNA): TGTGCCAGCTCACCACCGGGACAGGGTAACTGCGAGCAGTACTTC.

This clonotype has a count of ten or more. The chain employs TRBV20-1 and TRBJ1-1; D is possibly TRBD1 (5 bases). The CDR3 loop spans 15 amino acids. The V end lost 0 bases, the J end lost 2 bases, and 13 bases lay between the germline ends. The germline CDR1 and CDR2 sequences are DFQATT and SNEGSKA (reference sequence). Here the CDR3 reads CSARDAGGGNTEAFF. For the CDR3, the DNA is TGCAGTGCTAGAGATGCGGGGGGGGGAAACACTGAAGCTTTCTTT.

The gene calls are TRBV27 and TRBJ1-2; D gene ambiguous. Deletions cut 3 bases from V and 2 bases from J, with 13 bases between. Germline CDR1 reads MNHEY; CDR2 reads SMNVEV (reference sequence). The CDR3 totals 15 residues. This chain's CDR3 is CASSFFAGFNYGYTF. CDR3 coding DNA: TGTGCCAGCAGTTTTTTTGCGGGGTTCAACTATGGCTACACCTTC.

The chain links TRBV27 to TRBJ2-1; a weak D match, TRBD1 (5 bases). Trimming pared 1 base from V and 4 bases from J, leaving 14 bases between. In germline, CDR1 is MNHEY, CDR2 SMNVEV (reference sequence). The CDR3 is 16 amino acids. The CDR3 here is CASSLYQGLGYNEQFF. CDR3 nucleotides: TGTGCCAGCAGTTTATATCAGGGTCTCGGATACAATGAGCAGTTCTTC.

In its sample, this clonotype was seen a few times. The V gene is TRBV5-1, the J gene TRBJ1-1, with TRBD1 matching over 8 bases. J was trimmed by 4 bases and V by 4 bases; bases with no gene match: 12. The germline CDR1 and CDR2 sequences are SGHRS and YFSETQ. The CDR3 contains 16 residues. Here the CDR3 reads CASSPGQGGAGTEAFF. The CDR3 coding sequence is TGCGCCAGCAGCCCCGGACAGGGTGGGGCGGGCACTGAAGCTTTCTTT.

DNA of the CDR3: TGTGCCAGCAGCTTAACCGGGGGACTAAACACCGGGGAGCTGTTTTTT. This codes for CASSLTGGLNTGELFF. The chain employs TRBV5-5 and TRBJ2-2, with 7 bases that match TRBD2. V was pared by 2 bases and J by 2 bases, with 6 bases of the junction left unmatched. This CDR3 has 16 residues. Germline CDR1 and CDR2: SGHKS and YYEKEE (reference sequence).

This clonotype was picked up a small number of times. CDR3 nucleotides: TGTGCCAGCAGATCGCCCAACACCGGGGAGCTGTTTTTT. This codes for CASRSPNTGELFF. This sequence joins TRBV12-3 or TRBV12-4 and TRBJ2-2; D is undetermined. V lost 6 bases, J lost 2 bases, and 7 bases lay in between. CDR3 length: 13 amino acids.

The CDR3 region has the DNA TGTGCCAGCAGTTCCGCCACTTATCGGGGGGCCAACGTCCTGACTTTC. It translates to CASSSATYRGANVLTF. The chain employs TRBV28 and TRBJ2-6, with no clear D. The CDR3 runs to 16 residues. Germline V gene sequence: CDR1 MDHEN, CDR2 SYDVKM. V gave up 4 bases and J gave up 4 bases, with 14 bases separating them.

The chain has TRBV19 and TRBJ1-5; possibly TRBD1 for D (6 bases). Germline V gene sequence: CDR1 LNHDA, CDR2 SQIVND (reference sequence). V was shortened by 2 bases and J by 6 bases, with 14 bases between the two germline ends. This CDR3 contains 15 residues. CDR3: CASSITAGAGQPQHF. The CDR3 nucleotides are TGTGCCAGTAGTATAACCGCGGGGGCTGGTCAGCCCCAGCATTTT. The full variable domain, with the rest looked up from reference TRBV19 and TRBJ1-5, is DGGITQSPKYLFRKEGQNVTLSCEQNLNHDAMYWYRQDPGQGLRLIYYSQIVNDFQKGDIAEGYSVSREKKESFPLTVTSAQKNPTAFYLCASSITAGAGQPQHFGDGTRLSIL.

With regard to this clonotype: This likely traces to a read error, being one base from a far larger clone. This chain joins TRBV12-3 or TRBV12-4 and TRBJ2-1; D not resolved. V dropped 7 bases and J dropped 1 base, with 11 bases sitting between them. The CDR3 totals 14 residues. CDR3 sequence: CASIQEPSYNEQFF. As DNA, the CDR3 is TGTGCCAGCATTCAGGAACCTTCCTACAATGAGCAGTTCTTC.

A few counts support this clonotype. The rearrangement uses TRBV28 and TRBJ2-1, with a possible D match to TRBD1 (5 bases). Germline V gene lookup returns CDR1 MDHEN and CDR2 SYDVKM. Trimming cost V 6 bases and J 10 bases, with 7 bases left between them. The CDR3 consists of 10 residues. CDR3 nucleotide sequence: TGTGCCAGCAGACAGGTGGAGCAGTTCTTC. It yields the protein CASRQVEQFF.

This clonotype was counted a few times. This chain links TRBV28 with TRBJ2-2, with 8 bases matching TRBD2. The CDR3 has 15 residues. Germline CDR1 MDHEN, CDR2 SYDVKM. With V trimmed by 8 bases and J by 2 bases, 7 bases remained unmatched. The CDR3 here is CASALGGVNTGELFF. The CDR3, as DNA: TGTGCCAGCGCTCTCGGGGGGGTTAACACCGGGGAGCTGTTTTTT.

The sample holds many counts of this clonotype. The CDR3 sequence: CSARDIRDFKNIQYF. CDR3 in DNA: TGCAGTGCTAGAGATATTAGGGATTTCAAAAACATTCAGTACTTC. The chain couples TRBV20-1 to TRBJ2-4; D ambiguous. Per germline, CDR1 DFQATT and CDR2 SNEGSKA (reference sequence). V dropped 0 bases and J dropped 3 bases, with 12 bases sitting between them. This CDR3 contains 15 residues.

There are many counts of this clonotype. The J gene is TRBJ2-1, the V gene TRBV6-1, with TRBD2 as a possible D gene (7 bases). This CDR3 spans 15 amino acids. V was trimmed by 6 bases and J by 3 bases, leaving 15 bases between them. Looked up from germline, CDR1 is MNHNS and CDR2 is SASEGT. In DNA, the CDR3 is TGTGCCAGCAGAACGGTAGGGGGGGGCTACAATGAGCAGTTCTTC. Protein sequence: CASRTVGGGYNEQFF.

This clonotype was seen many times. The genes are TRBV6-1 and TRBJ2-7, with a possible D match to TRBD2 (6 bases). Germline CDR1 and CDR2: MNHNS and SASEGT. The CDR3 is made up of 13 amino acids. V lost 6 bases and J 2 bases, leaving 11 bases between the germline ends. The CDR3 loop is CASRGGEAYEQYF. The CDR3 DNA reads TGTGCCAGCAGAGGAGGGGAGGCCTACGAGCAGTACTTC.

The chain employs TRBV19 and TRBJ1-2; D unresolved. Looked up from germline, CDR1 is LNHDA and CDR2 is SQIVND (reference sequence). V lost 7 bases to trimming and J lost 7 bases, with 16 bases between them. The CDR3 covers 13 residues. The CDR3 sequence is CASTTVGISGYTF. The CDR3 DNA follows: TGTGCCAGTACAACGGTGGGGATTTCTGGCTACACCTTC.

This clonotype came up many times. The chain links TRBV27 to TRBJ2-3, with D possibly being TRBD1 (6 bases). From germline, CDR1 is MNHEY and CDR2 SMNVEV (reference sequence). The CDR3 has 15 amino acids. V dropped 10 bases and J dropped 0 bases, with 17 bases sitting between them. CDR3 protein: CATSQGIISTDTQYF. In DNA form, the CDR3 reads TGTGCCACCTCACAGGGTATTATTAGCACAGATACGCAGTATTTT.

The V and J genes are TRBV5-6 and TRBJ1-2; no reliable D call. CDR1 and CDR2 (germline): SGHDT, YYEEEE. V lost 0 bases, J lost 2 bases, and 14 bases lay in between. The CDR3 is made up of 16 amino acids. CDR3 sequence (DNA): TGTGCCAGCAGCTTGGAACGCCAGCCGAAGAACTATGGCTACACCTTC. Its protein is CASSLERQPKNYGYTF.

The sample holds a few counts of this clonotype. The chain combines TRBV3-1 with TRBJ2-7; TRBD1 matches 9 bases. Germline loops: CDR1 LGHDT, CDR2 YNNKEL (reference sequence). The CDR3 contains 15 residues. The trim removed 6 bases at V and 7 bases at J, leaving 13 bases unmatched. The CDR3 region is CASSFTGTGLREQYF. The CDR3 region has the DNA TGTGCCAGCAGTTTTACCGGGACAGGGTTGAGAGAGCAGTACTTC.

Only a few counts were recorded for this clonotype. The chain has TRBV5-1 and TRBJ2-5; D might be TRBD1 (5 bases). Trimming shortened V by 4 bases and J by 5 bases, and 15 bases separated the two germline ends. The CDR3 totals 14 residues. The germline CDR1 and CDR2 sequences are SGHRS and YFSETQ. CDR3 protein: CASSPSRGGETQYF. The DNA for the CDR3 is TGCGCCAGCAGCCCAAGTAGGGGCGGCGAGACCCAGTACTTC.

The sample holds many counts of this clonotype. The chain uses TRBV10-3 and TRBJ1-5; TRBD1 aligns across 9 bases. Germline V CDR1 and CDR2: ENHRY, SYGVKD. V lost 4 bases to trimming and J lost 3 bases; unmatched junction nucleotides: 4. This CDR3 spans 15 amino acids. Here the CDR3 reads CAISGTGGSNQPQHF. The CDR3 region has the DNA TGTGCCATCAGTGGTACAGGGGGCTCCAATCAGCCCCAGCATTTT.

The V call is TRBV19, the J call TRBJ1-6; a weak D match, TRBD1 (5 bases). From germline, CDR1 is LNHDA and CDR2 SQIVND (reference sequence). This CDR3 comprises 12 residues. Trimming pared 10 bases from V and 8 bases from J, leaving 12 bases between. CDR3: CATSGADSPLHF. The DNA for the CDR3 is TGTGCCACCTCCGGGGCCGATTCACCCCTCCACTTT.

This clonotype appeared many times. The chain couples TRBV6-2 or TRBV6-3 to TRBJ2-3; D is uncertain. Germline CDR1 and CDR2: MNHEY and SVGEGT. V shed 0 bases and J shed 2 bases, with 18 bases lying between them. The CDR3 runs to 18 residues. The CDR3 region has the DNA TGTGCCAGCAGTTACTCGATGGGTCCAGTCTACTCCACAGATACGCAGTATTTT. Translating gives CASSYSMGPVYSTDTQYF.